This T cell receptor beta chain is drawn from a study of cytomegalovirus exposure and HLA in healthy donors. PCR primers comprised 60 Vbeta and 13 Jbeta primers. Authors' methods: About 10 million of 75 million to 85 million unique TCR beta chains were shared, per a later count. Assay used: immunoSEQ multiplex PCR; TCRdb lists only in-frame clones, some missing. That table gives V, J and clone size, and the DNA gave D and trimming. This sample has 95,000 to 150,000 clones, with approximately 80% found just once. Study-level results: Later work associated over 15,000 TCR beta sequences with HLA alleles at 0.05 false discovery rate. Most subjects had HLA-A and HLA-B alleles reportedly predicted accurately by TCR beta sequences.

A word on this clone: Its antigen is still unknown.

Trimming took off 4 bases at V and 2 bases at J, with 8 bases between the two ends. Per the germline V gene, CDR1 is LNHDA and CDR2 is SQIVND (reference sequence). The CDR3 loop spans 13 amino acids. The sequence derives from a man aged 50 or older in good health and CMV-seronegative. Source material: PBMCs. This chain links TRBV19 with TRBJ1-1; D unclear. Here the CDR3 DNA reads TGTGCCAGTAGTACGACTGGTAACACTGAAGCTTTCTTT. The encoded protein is CASSTTGNTEAFF.